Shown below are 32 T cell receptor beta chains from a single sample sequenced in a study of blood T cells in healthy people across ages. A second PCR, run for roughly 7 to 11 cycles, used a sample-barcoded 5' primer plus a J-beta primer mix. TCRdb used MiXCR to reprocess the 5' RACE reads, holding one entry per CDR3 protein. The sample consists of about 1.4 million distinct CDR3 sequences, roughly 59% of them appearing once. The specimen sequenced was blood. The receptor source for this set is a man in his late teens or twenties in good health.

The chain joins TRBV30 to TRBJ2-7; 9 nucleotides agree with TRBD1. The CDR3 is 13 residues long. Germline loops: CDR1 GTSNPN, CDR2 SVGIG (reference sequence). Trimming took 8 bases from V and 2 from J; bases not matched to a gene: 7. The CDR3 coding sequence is TGTGCCATAGAGACAGGGGGTCCCTACGAGCAGTACTTC. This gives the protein CAIETGGPYEQYF.

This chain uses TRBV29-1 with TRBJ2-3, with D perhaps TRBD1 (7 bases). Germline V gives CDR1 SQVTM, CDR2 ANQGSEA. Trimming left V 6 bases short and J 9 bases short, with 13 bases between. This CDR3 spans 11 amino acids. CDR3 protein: CSVRPGGTQYF. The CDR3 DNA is TGCAGCGTGCGACCAGGGGGGACGCAGTATTTT.

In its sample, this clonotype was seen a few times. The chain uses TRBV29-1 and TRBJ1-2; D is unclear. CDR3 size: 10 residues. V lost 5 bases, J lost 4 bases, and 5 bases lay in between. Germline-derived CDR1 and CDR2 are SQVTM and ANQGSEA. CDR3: CSVWAYGYTF. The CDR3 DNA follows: TGCAGCGTTTGGGCCTATGGCTACACCTTC.

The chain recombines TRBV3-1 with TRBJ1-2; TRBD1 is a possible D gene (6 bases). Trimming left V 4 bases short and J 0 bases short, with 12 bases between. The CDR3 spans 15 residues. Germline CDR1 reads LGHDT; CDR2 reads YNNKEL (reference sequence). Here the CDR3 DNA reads TGTGCCAGCAGCCCTCGGGACACGACTAACTATGGCTACACCTTC. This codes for CASSPRDTTNYGYTF.

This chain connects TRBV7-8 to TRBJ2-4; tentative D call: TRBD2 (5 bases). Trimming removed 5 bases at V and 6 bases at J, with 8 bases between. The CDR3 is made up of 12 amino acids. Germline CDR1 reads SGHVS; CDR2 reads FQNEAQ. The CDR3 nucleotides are TGTGCCAGCAGCCCCCTAGCAAACATTCAGTACTTC. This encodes CASSPLANIQYF.

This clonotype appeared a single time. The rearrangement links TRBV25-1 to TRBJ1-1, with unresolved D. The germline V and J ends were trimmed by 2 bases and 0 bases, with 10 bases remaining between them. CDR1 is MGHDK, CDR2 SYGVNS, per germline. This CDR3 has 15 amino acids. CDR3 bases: TGTGCCAGCAGTGAAGGTCCAGGAATGAACACTGAAGCTTTCTTT. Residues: CASSEGPGMNTEAFF.

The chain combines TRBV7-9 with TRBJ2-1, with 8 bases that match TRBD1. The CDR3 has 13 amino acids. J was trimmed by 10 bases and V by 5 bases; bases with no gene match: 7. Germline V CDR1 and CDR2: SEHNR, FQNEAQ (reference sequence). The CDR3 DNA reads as TGTGCCAGCAGCGTAGAGACAGGGGACGAGCAGTTCTTC. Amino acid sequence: CASSVETGDEQFF.

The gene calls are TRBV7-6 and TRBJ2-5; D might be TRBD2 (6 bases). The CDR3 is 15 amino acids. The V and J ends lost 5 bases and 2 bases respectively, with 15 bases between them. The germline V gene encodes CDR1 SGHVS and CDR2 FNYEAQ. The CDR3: CASSRPSAGQETQYF. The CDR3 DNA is TGTGCCAGCAGCAGGCCTAGCGCAGGACAAGAGACCCAGTACTTC.

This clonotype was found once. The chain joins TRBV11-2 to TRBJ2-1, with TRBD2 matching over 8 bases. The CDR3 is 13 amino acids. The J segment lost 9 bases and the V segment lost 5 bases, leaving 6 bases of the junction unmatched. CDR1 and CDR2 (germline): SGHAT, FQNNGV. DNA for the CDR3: TGTGCCAGCAGCCTAAGCGGGAGCTTTGAGCAGTTCTTC. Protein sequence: CASSLSGSFEQFF.

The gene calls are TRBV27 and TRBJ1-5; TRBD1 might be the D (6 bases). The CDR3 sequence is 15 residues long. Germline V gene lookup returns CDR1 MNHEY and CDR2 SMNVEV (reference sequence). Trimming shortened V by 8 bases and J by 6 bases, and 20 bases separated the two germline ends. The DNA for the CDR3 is TGTGCCAGCCACGTCGGTTGGCAGGGGCTTCAGCCCCAGCATTTT. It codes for CASHVGWQGLQPQHF.

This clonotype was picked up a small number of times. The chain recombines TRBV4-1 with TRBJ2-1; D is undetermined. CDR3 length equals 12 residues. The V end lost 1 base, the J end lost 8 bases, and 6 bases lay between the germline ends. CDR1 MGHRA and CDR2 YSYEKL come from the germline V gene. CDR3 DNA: TGCGCCAGCAGCCAAGGGGTCGATGAGCAGTTCTTC. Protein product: CASSQGVDEQFF.

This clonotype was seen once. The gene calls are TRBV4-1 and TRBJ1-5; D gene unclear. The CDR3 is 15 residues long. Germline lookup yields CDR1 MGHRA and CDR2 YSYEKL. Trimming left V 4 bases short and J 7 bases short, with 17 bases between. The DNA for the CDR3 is TGCGCCAGCAGCCCGGAAAGTGGCCTCAAGCAGCCCCAGCATTTT. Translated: CASSPESGLKQPQHF.

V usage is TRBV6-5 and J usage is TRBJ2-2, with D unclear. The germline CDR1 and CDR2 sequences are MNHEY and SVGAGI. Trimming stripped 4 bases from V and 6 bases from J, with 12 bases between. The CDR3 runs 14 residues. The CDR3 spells CASSFTGAAGELFF. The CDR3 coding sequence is TGTGCCAGCAGTTTTACTGGTGCGGCCGGGGAGCTGTTTTTT.

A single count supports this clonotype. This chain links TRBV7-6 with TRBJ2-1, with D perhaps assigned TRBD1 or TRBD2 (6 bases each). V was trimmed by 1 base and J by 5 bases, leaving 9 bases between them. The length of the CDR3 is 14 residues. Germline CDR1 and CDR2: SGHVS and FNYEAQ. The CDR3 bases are TGTGCCAGCAGCTTAGGCGGGGACAACAATGAGCAGTTCTTC. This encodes CASSLGGDNNEQFF.

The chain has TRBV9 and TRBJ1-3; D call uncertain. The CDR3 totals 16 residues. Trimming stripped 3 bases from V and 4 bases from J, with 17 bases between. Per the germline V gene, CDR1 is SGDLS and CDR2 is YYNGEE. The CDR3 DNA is TGTGCCAGCAGCGCAGGAAGAGTCACAAGGGGAAACACCATATATTTT. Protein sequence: CASSAGRVTRGNTIYF.

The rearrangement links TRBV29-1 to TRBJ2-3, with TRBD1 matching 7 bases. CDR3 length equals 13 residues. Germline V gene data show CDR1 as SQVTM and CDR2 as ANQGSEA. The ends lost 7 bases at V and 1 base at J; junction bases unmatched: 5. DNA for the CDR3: TGCAGCGCCCCGGACAGGCGCACAGATACGCAGTATTTT. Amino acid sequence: CSAPDRRTDTQYF.

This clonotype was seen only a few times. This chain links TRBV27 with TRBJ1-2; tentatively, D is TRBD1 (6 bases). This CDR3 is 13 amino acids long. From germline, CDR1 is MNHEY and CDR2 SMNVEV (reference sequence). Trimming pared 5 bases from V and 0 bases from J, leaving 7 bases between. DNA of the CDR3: TGTGCCAGCAGTAGGGGGACTAACTATGGCTACACCTTC. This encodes CASSRGTNYGYTF.

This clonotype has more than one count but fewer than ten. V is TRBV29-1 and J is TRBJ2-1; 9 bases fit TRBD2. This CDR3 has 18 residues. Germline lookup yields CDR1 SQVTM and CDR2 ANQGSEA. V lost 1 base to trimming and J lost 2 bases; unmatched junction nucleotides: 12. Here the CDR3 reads CSVEGTLLAGTPYNEQFF. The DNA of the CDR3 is TGCAGCGTTGAAGGGACCCTCCTAGCGGGAACCCCCTACAATGAGCAGTTCTTC.

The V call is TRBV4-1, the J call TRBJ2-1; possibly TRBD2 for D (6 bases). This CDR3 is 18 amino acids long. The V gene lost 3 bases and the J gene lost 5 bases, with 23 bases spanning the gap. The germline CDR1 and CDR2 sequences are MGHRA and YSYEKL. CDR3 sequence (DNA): TGCGCCAGCAGCCAGTCCCACGTTTTCACGGGGGAAAACAATGAGCAGTTCTTC. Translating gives CASSQSHVFTGENNEQFF.

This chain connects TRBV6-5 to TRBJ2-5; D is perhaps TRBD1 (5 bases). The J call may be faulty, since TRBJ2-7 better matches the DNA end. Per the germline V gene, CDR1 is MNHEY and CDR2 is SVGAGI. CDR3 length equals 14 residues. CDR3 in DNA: TGTGCCAGCAGTCGACAGTCGTCGGGCTACGAGCAGTACTTC. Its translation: CASSRQSSGYEQYF.

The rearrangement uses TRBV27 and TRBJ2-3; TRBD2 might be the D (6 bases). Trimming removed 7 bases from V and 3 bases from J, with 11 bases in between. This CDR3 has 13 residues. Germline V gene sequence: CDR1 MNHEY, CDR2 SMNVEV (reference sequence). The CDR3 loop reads CASIGTLTDTQYF. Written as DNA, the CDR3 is TGTGCCAGCATCGGGACTCTAACAGATACGCAGTATTTT.

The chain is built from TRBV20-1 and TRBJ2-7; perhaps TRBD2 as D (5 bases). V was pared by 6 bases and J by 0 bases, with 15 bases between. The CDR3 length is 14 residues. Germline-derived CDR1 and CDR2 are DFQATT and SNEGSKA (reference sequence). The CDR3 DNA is TGCAGTGCCACCCAGGACGGGATCTCCTACGAGCAGTACTTC. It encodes CSATQDGISYEQYF.

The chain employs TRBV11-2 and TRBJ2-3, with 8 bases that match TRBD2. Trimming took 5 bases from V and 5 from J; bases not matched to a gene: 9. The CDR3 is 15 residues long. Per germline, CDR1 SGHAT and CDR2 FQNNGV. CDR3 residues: CASSPAGGRRDTQYF. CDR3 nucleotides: TGTGCCAGCAGCCCTGCGGGGGGCCGACGAGATACGCAGTATTTT. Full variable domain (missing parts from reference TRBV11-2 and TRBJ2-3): EAGVAQSPRYKIIEKRQSVAFWCNPISGHATLYWYQQILGQGPKLLIQFQNNGVVDDSQLPKDRFSAERLKGVDSTLKIQPAKLEDSAVYLCASSPAGGRRDTQYFGPGTRLTVL.

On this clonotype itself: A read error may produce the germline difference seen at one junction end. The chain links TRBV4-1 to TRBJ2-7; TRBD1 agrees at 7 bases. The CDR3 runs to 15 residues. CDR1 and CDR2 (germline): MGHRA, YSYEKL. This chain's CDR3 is CAGSPGRDSGYEQYF. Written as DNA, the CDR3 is TGCGCCGGCAGCCCGGGAAGGGACAGTGGATACGAGCAGTACTTC.

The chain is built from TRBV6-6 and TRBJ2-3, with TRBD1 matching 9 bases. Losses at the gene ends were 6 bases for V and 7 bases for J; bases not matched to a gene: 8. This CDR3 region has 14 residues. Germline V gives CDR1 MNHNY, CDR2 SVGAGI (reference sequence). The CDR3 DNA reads TGTGCCAGCAGGCCACAGGGGGCGGTGAATACGCAGTATTTT. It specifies CASRPQGAVNTQYF.

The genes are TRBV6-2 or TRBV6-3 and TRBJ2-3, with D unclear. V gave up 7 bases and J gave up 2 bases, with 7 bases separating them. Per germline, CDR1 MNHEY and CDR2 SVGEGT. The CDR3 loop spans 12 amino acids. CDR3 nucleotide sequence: TGTGCCAGCACCTCCCCCACAGATACGCAGTATTTT. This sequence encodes CASTSPTDTQYF.

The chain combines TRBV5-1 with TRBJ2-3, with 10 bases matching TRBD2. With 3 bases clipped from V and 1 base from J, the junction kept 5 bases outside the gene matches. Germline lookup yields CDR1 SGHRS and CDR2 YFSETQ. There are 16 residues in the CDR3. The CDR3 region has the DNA TGCGCCAGCAGCTCGGGGACTAGCGTTGGCACAGATACGCAGTATTTT. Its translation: CASSSGTSVGTDTQYF.

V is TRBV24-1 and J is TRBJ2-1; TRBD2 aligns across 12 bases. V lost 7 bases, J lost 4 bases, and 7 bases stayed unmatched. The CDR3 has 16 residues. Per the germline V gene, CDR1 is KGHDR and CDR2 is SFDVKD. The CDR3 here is CATRASGGVPYNEQFF. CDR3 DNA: TGTGCCACCAGGGCTAGCGGGGGGGTGCCTTACAATGAGCAGTTCTTC.

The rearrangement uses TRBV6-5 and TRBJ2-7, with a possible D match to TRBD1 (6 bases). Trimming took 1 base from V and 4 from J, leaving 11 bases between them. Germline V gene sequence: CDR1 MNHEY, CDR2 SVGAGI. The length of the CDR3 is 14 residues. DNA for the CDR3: TGTGCCAGCAGTTACTTGGACAGAACTTACGAGCAGTACTTC. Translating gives CASSYLDRTYEQYF.

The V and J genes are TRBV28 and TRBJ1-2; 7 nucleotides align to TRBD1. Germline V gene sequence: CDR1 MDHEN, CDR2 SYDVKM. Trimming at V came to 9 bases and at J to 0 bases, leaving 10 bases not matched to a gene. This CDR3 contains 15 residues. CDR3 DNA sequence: TGTGCCAGTTCGATTCAGGGGGTCGCTAACTATGGCTACACCTTC. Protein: CASSIQGVANYGYTF.

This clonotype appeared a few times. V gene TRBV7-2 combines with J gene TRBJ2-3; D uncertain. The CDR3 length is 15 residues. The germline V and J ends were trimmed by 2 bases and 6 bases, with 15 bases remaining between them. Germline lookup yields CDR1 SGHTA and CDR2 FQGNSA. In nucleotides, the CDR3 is TGTGCCAGCAGCTTAATGGCTAGTGTATCTGATACGCAGTATTTT. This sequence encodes CASSLMASVSDTQYF.

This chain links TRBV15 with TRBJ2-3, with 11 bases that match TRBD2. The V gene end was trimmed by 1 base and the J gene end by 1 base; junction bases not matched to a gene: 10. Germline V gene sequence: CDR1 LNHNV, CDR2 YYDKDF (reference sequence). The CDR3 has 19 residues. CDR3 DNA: TGTGCCACCAGCAGAGTCGCCAGGCCACTAGCGGGGGGCACAGATACGCAGTATTTT. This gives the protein CATSRVARPLAGGTDTQYF.